This passage covers 8 T cell receptor beta chains from one sample sequenced in a study of low-dose radiotherapy and immunotherapy resistance in tumors. First-strand cDNA relied on TRAV- and TRBV-specific primers spanning alpha and beta chains. An approximately 19-cycle PCR with a constant-region primer and V-primer adapter amplified TCRs. TCRdb recomputed calls from the reads with MiXCR, one row per CDR3 protein. Of about 91,000 distinct CDR3 sequences listed, 20% to 25% are singletons. The time point: after trial treatment. Treatment: LDRT plus nivolumab, ipilimumab, low-dose cyclophosphamide and aspirin (RACIN trial). This specimen was PBMCs, taken after low-dose radiotherapy plus immunotherapy. The receptors derive from a female donor with ovarian cancer.

This chain connects TRBV7-9 to TRBJ2-2; D remains unclear. Germline CDR1 SEHNR, CDR2 FQNEAQ (reference sequence). V was pared by 0 bases and J by 10 bases, with 12 bases between. The CDR3 contains 14 residues. The DNA of the CDR3 is TGTGCCAGCAGCTTAGCCCAGGTTCGTGAGGAGCTGTTTTTT. The encoded protein is CASSLAQVREELFF.

This clonotype showed up many times. The rearrangement joins TRBV19 to TRBJ1-5, with 9 nucleotides matching TRBD1. Germline V CDR1 and CDR2: LNHDA, SQIVND (reference sequence). V trimming: 6 bases; J trimming: 5 bases; junction bases outside the gene matches: 2. This CDR3 contains 13 residues. The CDR3 bases are TGTGCCAGTAGAAGGGACAGGGATCAGCCCCAGCATTTT. It codes for CASRRDRDQPQHF.

This clonotype was found many times. J is TRBJ1-2 and V is TRBV9, with 8 bases aligning to TRBD1. This CDR3 has 15 residues. Germline lookup yields CDR1 SGDLS and CDR2 YYNGEE. J lost 3 bases, V lost 0 bases, and 4 bases had no gene match. DNA for the CDR3: TGTGCCAGCAGCGTAGTGGCAGGGGGCGACTATGGCTACACCTTC. Amino acids: CASSVVAGGDYGYTF.

The chain links TRBV7-3 to TRBJ2-1; 11 bases map to TRBD1. CDR1 is SGHTA, CDR2 FQGTGA, per germline. The junction had 13 bases not matched to a gene; V was cut back by 3 bases and J by 6 bases. CDR3 length equals 18 residues. CDR3 in DNA: TGTGCCAGCAGCTTCATACCACGATCCGGGACAGGGGGCAATGAGCAGTTCTTC. Amino acids: CASSFIPRSGTGGNEQFF.

At least ten counts were recorded for this clonotype. This chain joins TRBV11-3 and TRBJ2-1, with 7 nucleotides matching TRBD2. This CDR3 has 14 amino acids. V trimming: 5 bases; J trimming: 9 bases; junction bases outside the gene matches: 10. CDR1 and CDR2 from the germline V gene are SGHNT and YENEEA. This CDR3 reads CASSRRTSEPEQFF. Written as DNA, the CDR3 is TGTGCCAGCAGCAGGCGAACTAGCGAGCCTGAGCAGTTCTTC. Filled out from reference TRBV11-3 and TRBJ2-1, the complete variable domain reads EAGVVQSPRYKIIEKKQPVAFWCNPISGHNTLYWYLQNLGQGPELLIRYENEEAVDDSQLPKDRFSAERLKGVDSTLKIQPAELGDSAVYLCASSRRTSEPEQFFGPGTRLTVL.

This clonotype was observed at least ten times. The rearrangement uses TRBV29-1 and TRBJ2-5, with 7 bases identical to TRBD2. CDR3 length: 14 residues. Germline CDR1 is SQVTM and CDR2 is ANQGSEA. The V gene end was trimmed by 1 base and the J gene end by 5 bases; junction bases not matched to a gene: 7. CDR3 DNA: TGCAGCGTTGAAGGCGGGAGTGGGAGGGAGACCCAGTACTTC. Translation: CSVEGGSGRETQYF.

This clonotype was seen repeatedly, ten times or more. The rearrangement uses TRBV4-1 and TRBJ2-7, with 11 bases aligning to TRBD2. Trimming at V came to 0 bases and at J to 6 bases, leaving 7 bases not matched to a gene. CDR1 is MGHRA and CDR2 is YSYEKL in the germline V gene. The CDR3 is made up of 16 amino acids. CDR3 DNA sequence: TGCGCCAGCAGCCAAGATAGAACTAGCGGGAGTCGCGAGCAGTACTTC. The encoded protein is CASSQDRTSGSREQYF.

Regarding this clonotype: Only one base separates this from a far larger clonotype, so it likely reflects a read error. As DNA, the CDR3 is TGTGCCAGCAGCGGAGAAAGACTAGCGGGAGTCCACGAGCAGTACTTC. Translation: CASSGERLAGVHEQYF. The V gene is TRBV13, the J gene TRBJ2-7, with 12 bases lining up with TRBD2. The J segment lost 5 bases and the V segment lost 5 bases, leaving 10 bases of the junction unmatched. The CDR3 sequence is 16 residues long. Per germline, CDR1 PRHDT and CDR2 FYEKMQ (reference sequence). Supplemented by reference TRBV13 and TRBJ2-7, the full variable domain reads AAGVIQSPRHLIKEKRETATLKCYPIPRHDTVYWYQQGPGQDPQFLISFYEKMQSDKGSIPDRFSAQQFSDYHSELNMSSLELGDSALYFCASSGERLAGVHEQYFGPGTRLTVT.